This T cell receptor beta chain originates from a study of shared clonotypes between healthy human individuals. The CDR3 is 17 residues long. CDR1 MNHEY and CDR2 SMNVEV come from the germline V gene (reference sequence). V lost 3 bases and J lost 1; bases outside the gene matches: 9. The naive CD8 fraction comprised CD45RO-negative cells positively selected for CCR7 and excluded terminally differentiated effector memory CD45RA+ cells. The study, taken as a whole, reports: Limitation of the genetic and exposure-history diversity represented came from the few donors. In a handful of donors, around 5% of naive CD4 clonotypes appeared in common.

Of note for this clone: The antigen is not known.

The genomic DNA of each subset was split evenly across several immunoSEQ plates. It was 150 to 250 ng DNA, approximately 28,000 T cell genomes, that sorted-subset replicate PCRs used. Sequencing was performed with immunoSEQ multiplex PCR; in TCRdb, only in-frame clones are kept and a portion is missing. In the table there are about 2.1 million clones, just over 90% of which are singletons. This sequence originates from a man in his late teens or twenties in good health. Some clones in this sample may be carry-over from other donors' samples. Sequencing input: naive CD8+ T cells from PBMCs. The chain employs TRBV27 and TRBJ2-7; 10 bases match TRBD1. The CDR3 nucleotides read TGTGCCAGCAGTTTCCAGCCCGGGACAGGGGTTTCCTACGAGCAGTACTTC. It codes for CASSFQPGTGVSYEQYF.